Each of the 25 T cell receptor beta chains below was sequenced from the same sample in a study of CD8+CD57+ T cells in acquired aplastic anemia (dated by TCRdb to between 2017 and 2018). Expansion of CD8+CD57+ cells had been shown by flow cytometry in the patients chosen for sequencing. The sample was run on an Illumina HiSeq 2000. TCR beta VDJ combination and CDR3 sequence profiling used genomic DNA as the template. Using fastp trimming at Q25 and MiXCR clonotype assembly, TCRdb reanalyzed the public sequencing data and kept in-frame beta chains. Rows with one shared CDR3 protein collapse into an entry with the most common genes and DNA. The sample data list 150,000 to 200,000 distinct CDR3 sequences, and approximately 48% of these were observed just once. The ten largest clones represent around 1.8% of the sample. Input material: sorted CD4+, CD8+, or CD8+CD57+ T cells (not recorded which) from PBMCs. Receptors originate from a human donor with aplastic anemia.

The chain has TRBV15 and TRBJ2-2; no clear D gene. Per the germline V gene, CDR1 is LNHNV and CDR2 is YYDKDF (reference sequence). This CDR3 region has 14 residues. V was pared by 3 bases and J by 7 bases, with 12 bases between. The CDR3 bases are TGTGCCACCAGCAGTTTTACAGTCCACGGGGAGCTGTTTTTT. Translating it yields CATSSFTVHGELFF.

Note on this clonotype: A much larger clone is a single base away; this may be a read error. This chain joins TRBV10-3 and TRBJ1-5; D is ambiguous. The CDR3 is 14 amino acids. Germline CDR1 ENHRY, CDR2 SYGVKD. The CDR3 spells CASSCGLYNQPQHF. Here the CDR3 DNA reads TGTGCCAGCAGTTGCGGACTTTACAATCAGCCCCAGCATTTT.

This clonotype was seen only a few times. This may be a read error: a much more frequent sequence differs by one nucleotide. The CDR3 DNA reads TGTGCCGGCAGCCCTAGCGGGCGCTCCTACAATGAGCAGTTCTTC. Translated, it gives CAGSPSGRSYNEQFF. This chain uses TRBV11-1 with TRBJ2-1; 8 bases match TRBD2. This CDR3 region has 15 residues. Germline loops: CDR1 SGHAT, CDR2 FQDESV (reference sequence).

The chain carries TRBV12-3 or TRBV12-4 and TRBJ2-5; no definite D call. Between the trimmed V and J ends, which lost 4 bases and 7 bases, there was a span of 13 bases. The length of the CDR3 is 13 residues. The CDR3 sequence is CASSWEEFGTQYF. In DNA, the CDR3 is TGTGCCAGCAGTTGGGAAGAGTTCGGGACCCAGTACTTC.

This clonotype appeared many times. The genes are TRBV3-1 and TRBJ2-3; 9 bases are a match to TRBD1. V was pared by 0 bases and J by 8 bases, with 3 bases of the junction left unmatched. In germline, CDR1 is LGHDT, CDR2 YNNKEL (reference sequence). The CDR3 has 14 residues. The CDR3, as DNA: TGTGCCAGCAGCCAAGATGGGACAGGGAGTACGCAGTATTTT. Translated: CASSQDGTGSTQYF.

The chain links TRBV5-4 to TRBJ1-5; 7 nucleotides line up with TRBD1. Germline V gene lookup returns CDR1 SGHNT and CDR2 YYREEE (reference sequence). This CDR3 has 15 amino acids. J lost 4 bases, V lost 0 bases, and 4 bases had no gene match. DNA for the CDR3: TGTGCCAGCAGCTTGGCGTCAGGGGGGAATCAGCCCCAGCATTTT. This encodes CASSLASGGNQPQHF.

The rearrangement uses TRBV11-2 and TRBJ2-2; TRBD2 agrees at 7 bases. Losses at the gene ends were 3 bases for V and 5 bases for J; bases not matched to a gene: 9. This CDR3 is built from 16 residues. Per germline, CDR1 SGHAT and CDR2 FQNNGV. The CDR3 loop reads CASSFPYGGGTGELFF. The DNA of the CDR3 is TGTGCCAGCAGCTTCCCGTATGGGGGGGGAACCGGGGAGCTGTTTTTT.

This rearrangement joins TRBV7-3 to TRBJ1-1, with D maybe TRBD1 (5 bases). CDR1 and CDR2 from the germline V gene are SGHTA and FQGTGA. Between the trimmed V and J ends, which lost 2 bases and 6 bases, there was a span of 10 bases. This CDR3 region has 13 residues. The CDR3, as DNA: TGTGCCAGCAGCTTAGTTAGGGGCGCTGAAGCTTTCTTT. Residues: CASSLVRGAEAFF.

This clonotype has a count of ten or more. The CDR3 reads CASSSDRDYGYTF. The CDR3 coding sequence is TGTGCCAGCAGCTCGGACAGGGACTATGGCTACACCTTC. The rearrangement links TRBV7-6 to TRBJ1-2; TRBD1 aligns across 8 bases. Trimming took 4 bases from V and 3 from J; bases not matched to a gene: 1. The germline CDR1 and CDR2 sequences are SGHVS and FNYEAQ. CDR3 size: 13 residues.

There are many counts of this clonotype. The rearrangement links TRBV10-3 to TRBJ2-3; a weak D match, TRBD2 (7 bases). Trimming shortened V by 5 bases and J by 6 bases, and 18 bases separated the two germline ends. Per the germline V gene, CDR1 is ENHRY and CDR2 is SYGVKD. This CDR3 region has 15 residues. CDR3 region: CAISMGGARADTQYF. In nucleotides, the CDR3 is TGTGCCATCAGTATGGGGGGGGCGCGGGCGGATACGCAGTATTTT.

Comment on this clonotype: At one boundary the junction diverges from the germline segment, which might be a read error. V and J are TRBV19 and TRBJ1-5, with unresolved D. This CDR3 contains 13 residues. The germline gives CDR1 LNHDA, CDR2 SQIVND (reference sequence). The CDR3 here is CASSMVGNQPRHF. The CDR3, as DNA: TGTGCCAGTAGTATGGTAGGCAATCAGCCCCGGCATTTT. The whole variable domain, remainder taken from reference TRBV19 and TRBJ1-5, is DGGITQSPKYLFRKEGQNVTLSCEQNLNHDAMYWYRQDPGQGLRLIYYSQIVNDFQKGDIAEGYSVSREKKESFPLTVTSAQKNPTAFYLCASSMVGNQPRHFGDGTRLSIL.

This clonotype has ten or more counts. This rearrangement joins TRBV7-2 to TRBJ2-7; D unclear. CDR1 and CDR2 from the germline V gene are SGHTA and FQGNSA. The CDR3 sequence is 14 residues long. V lost 1 base and J 7 bases, leaving 14 bases between the germline ends. The CDR3 is CASSLGIESQEQYF. Written as DNA, the CDR3 is TGTGCCAGCAGCTTAGGGATAGAATCCCAGGAGCAGTACTTC.

V is TRBV12-3 or TRBV12-4 and J is TRBJ2-1; TRBD2 aligns across 11 bases. The ends lost 1 base at V and 3 bases at J; junction bases unmatched: 5. This CDR3 is 17 amino acids long. CDR3 DNA sequence: TGTGCCAGCAGTTTAGGGCCTAGCGGGGGGTTCTACAATGAGCAGTTCTTC. Protein sequence: CASSLGPSGGFYNEQFF.

The V gene is TRBV5-4, the J gene TRBJ1-2, with 8 bases matching TRBD1. With 4 bases clipped from V and 7 bases from J, the junction kept 6 bases outside the gene matches. The CDR3 spans 13 residues. Germline V CDR1 and CDR2: SGHNT, YYREEE (reference sequence). This chain's CDR3 is CASSPGQDVGYTF. DNA of the CDR3: TGTGCCAGCAGCCCGGGACAGGACGTTGGCTACACCTTC.

This clonotype was observed many times. The gene calls are TRBV5-1 and TRBJ2-3, with 7 bases fitting TRBD1. The V and J ends lost 4 bases and 0 bases, in that order; junction bases with no gene match: 2. CDR3 length: 14 residues. From germline, CDR1 is SGHRS and CDR2 YFSETQ. The CDR3 protein is CASSGTASTDTQYF. The CDR3 region has the DNA TGCGCCAGCAGCGGGACAGCTAGCACAGATACGCAGTATTTT.

Many counts were recorded for this clonotype. The chain links TRBV10-2 to TRBJ1-3; D is unresolved. V lost 2 bases and J lost 8, with 10 bases in between. Germline V gene lookup returns CDR1 WSHSY and CDR2 SAAADI. The CDR3 runs to 13 residues. The CDR3 loop is CASSEQPVDTIYF. As DNA, the CDR3 is TGCGCCAGCAGTGAGCAACCGGTGGACACCATATATTTT.

The chain recombines TRBV11-2 with TRBJ2-3; possible D gene TRBD2, 7 bases. CDR3 size: 15 residues. In germline, CDR1 is SGHAT, CDR2 FQNNGV. Trimming cost V 5 bases and J 4 bases, with 16 bases left between them. The DNA of the CDR3 is TGTGCCAGCAGCAAGAGCGCCGGGGGGCCAGATACGCAGTATTTT. Protein: CASSKSAGGPDTQYF.

The chain has TRBV5-1 and TRBJ2-7; tentatively, D is TRBD1 or TRBD2 (5 bases each). The ends were cut back, 5 bases at V and 5 bases at J, with 14 bases in the middle. The V gene's germline CDR1 is SGHRS and CDR2 YFSETQ. The CDR3 length is 13 residues. The CDR3 region has the DNA TGCGCCAGCAGGGGTACGGGACCCCACGAGCAGTACTTC. Translating it yields CASRGTGPHEQYF.

With respect to this clonotype: Just one base apart from a much larger clone, this may be a read error. J is TRBJ1-1 and V is TRBV6-5; D ambiguous. Germline-derived CDR1 and CDR2 are MNHEY and SVGAGI. The CDR3 is 12 residues long. The CDR3 reads CASSSPNTEVFF. CDR3 coding DNA: TGTGCCAGCAGTTCGCCGAACACTGAAGTTTTCTTT.

This clonotype was recorded at least ten times. The V gene is TRBV5-4, the J gene TRBJ1-5, with 7 bases identical to TRBD1. V shed 2 bases, J shed 4 bases, and the junction held 3 bases outside the gene matches. Germline V lookup: CDR1 SGHNT, CDR2 YYREEE (reference sequence). This CDR3 comprises 14 residues. The CDR3 DNA follows: TGTGCCAGCAGCTTCCCGGGACAGAATCAGCCCCAGCATTTT. This encodes CASSFPGQNQPQHF.

This chain connects TRBV29-1 to TRBJ2-1; 8 bases are shared with TRBD1. CDR3 length: 13 amino acids. The germline gives CDR1 SQVTM, CDR2 ANQGSEA. With 8 bases clipped from V and 0 bases from J, the junction kept 3 bases outside the gene matches. The CDR3 region is CSPDRGSYNEQFF. The CDR3, as DNA: TGCAGCCCCGACAGGGGCTCCTACAATGAGCAGTTCTTC.

J is TRBJ1-6 and V is TRBV30; the D is unclear. The V end was cut by 3 bases, the J end by 6 bases, with 9 bases between. CDR1 is GTSNPN and CDR2 is SVGIG in the germline V gene (reference sequence). The CDR3 length is 13 residues. The DNA for the CDR3 is TGTGCCTGGAGGGAGACGAGTAATTCACCCCTCCACTTT. It encodes CAWRETSNSPLHF.

This chain uses TRBV2 with TRBJ1-5, with no clear D. Germline V gives CDR1 SNHLY, CDR2 FYNNEI. Deletions cut 5 bases from V and 0 bases from J, with 11 bases between. The CDR3 is 15 residues long. The CDR3 sequence: CASSPPFSSNQPQHF. CDR3 nucleotide sequence: TGTGCCAGCAGTCCTCCTTTCTCTAGCAATCAGCCCCAGCATTTT.

This clonotype was recorded many times. The chain joins TRBV12-3 or TRBV12-4 to TRBJ2-5; the D gene could be TRBD1 or TRBD2 (6 bases each). The CDR3 is made up of 13 amino acids. The ends were cut back, 5 bases at V and 3 bases at J, with 10 bases in the middle. CDR3 sequence: CASSTGAKETQYF. CDR3 DNA: TGTGCCAGCAGTACGGGGGCTAAAGAGACCCAGTACTTC.

This clonotype occurred a few times. The V and J genes are TRBV24-1 and TRBJ2-7; D not certain. Trimming removed 3 bases at V and 3 bases at J, with 2 bases between. The CDR3 loop spans 11 amino acids. CDR1 and CDR2 (germline): KGHDR, SFDVKD. The CDR3 here is CATSDGYEQYF. The CDR3, as DNA: TGTGCCACCAGTGATGGCTACGAGCAGTACTTC.